These 23 T cell receptor beta chains were sequenced from one sample in a study of shared clonotypes between healthy human individuals. Clones were read by immunoSEQ multiplex PCR, and TCRdb kept only the in-frame ones, dropping some. The sample has nearly 2 million clones; approximately 95% are singletons. CD45RO-negative cells were positively selected for CCR7, leaving out terminally differentiated effector memory CD45RA+ cells. Sample: naive CD8+ T cells sorted from blood. These receptors all come from a man between 18 and 29 years old in good health.

The rearrangement uses TRBV5-8 and TRBJ2-1; D may be TRBD2 (5 bases). The CDR3 has 14 amino acids. The germline V and J ends were trimmed by 2 bases and 7 bases, with 13 bases remaining between them. Germline V gives CDR1 SGHTS, CDR2 YDEGEE. The CDR3: CASSFGILGNEQFF. DNA of the CDR3: TGTGCCAGCAGCTTCGGGATCCTCGGTAATGAGCAGTTCTTC.

This chain connects TRBV4-3 to TRBJ2-1, with 7 bases fitting TRBD2. Germline V lookup: CDR1 LGHNA, CDR2 YSLEER. This CDR3 has 15 amino acids. V trimming: 2 bases; J trimming: 5 bases; junction bases outside the gene matches: 6. CDR3 protein: CASSQSYLADNEQFF. DNA for the CDR3: TGCGCCAGCAGCCAATCCTACCTAGCGGACAATGAGCAGTTCTTC.

This chain joins TRBV5-8 and TRBJ2-2, with D perhaps TRBD1 (6 bases). In germline, CDR1 is SGHTS, CDR2 YDEGEE. Trimming took off 0 bases at V and 4 bases at J, with 10 bases between the two ends. The CDR3 has 15 residues. CDR3 residues: CASSLVAGVTGELFF. The CDR3 DNA sequence: TGTGCCAGCAGCTTGGTTGCAGGGGTCACCGGGGAGCTGTTTTTT.

The V gene is TRBV7-6, the J gene TRBJ2-7, with 11 bases lining up with TRBD2. CDR1 is SGHVS and CDR2 is FNYEAQ in the germline V gene. CDR3 length: 18 amino acids. V trimming: 5 bases; J trimming: 1 base; junction bases outside the gene matches: 13. CDR3 protein: CASSHRLAGSPLSYEQYF. The CDR3 nucleotides are TGTGCCAGCAGCCATCGACTAGCGGGATCCCCATTGTCCTACGAGCAGTACTTC.

As to this clone: The sample carries other DNA sequences with the same CDR3. The chain is built from TRBV27 and TRBJ2-5, with unresolved D. Germline V gives CDR1 MNHEY, CDR2 SMNVEV (reference sequence). The CDR3 covers 14 residues. Between the trimmed V and J ends, which lost 0 bases and 3 bases, there was a span of 8 bases. The CDR3 DNA reads as TGTGCCAGCAGTTTATCCGGGTCGGAAGAGACCCAGTACTTC. Translation: CASSLSGSEETQYF.

This rearrangement joins TRBV7-3 to TRBJ2-2; 7 bases line up with TRBD1. This CDR3 region has 17 residues. Germline-derived CDR1 and CDR2 are SGHTA and FQGTGA. Trimming removed 3 bases from V and 1 base from J; junction bases left unmatched: 8. CDR3 sequence: CASSLDWDSENTGELFF. The CDR3 DNA is TGTGCCAGCAGCTTGGATTGGGACAGTGAGAACACCGGGGAGCTGTTTTTT. The whole variable domain, filled in from reference TRBV7-3 and TRBJ2-2, reads GAGVSQTPSNKVTEKGKYVELRCDPISGHTALYWYRQSLGQGPEFLIYFQGTGAADDSGLPNDRFFAVRPEGSVSTLKIQRTERGDSAVYLCASSLDWDSENTGELFFGEGSRLTVL.

V is TRBV7-9 and J is TRBJ1-6; D remains unclear. V was shortened by 1 base and J by 0 bases, with 4 bases between the two germline ends. CDR1 SEHNR and CDR2 FQNEAQ come from the germline V gene (reference sequence). The CDR3 runs to 15 residues. The chain's CDR3 is CASSLGPSYNSPLHF. DNA of the CDR3: TGTGCCAGCAGCTTAGGACCCTCCTATAATTCACCCCTCCACTTT.

The CDR3 sequence is CASSQDGSGQISGNTIYF. DNA of the CDR3: TGCGCCAGCAGCCAAGACGGGTCCGGACAGATCTCTGGAAACACCATATATTTT. V and J are TRBV4-3 and TRBJ1-3; D perhaps matches TRBD1 (6 bases). Germline CDR1 and CDR2: LGHNA and YSLEER. V lost 0 bases and J lost 0, with 15 bases in between. This CDR3 has 18 residues.

This chain uses TRBV2 with TRBJ2-7, with D possibly TRBD1 on 5 matching bases. The CDR3 runs 13 residues. The V end was cut by 11 bases, the J end by 1 base, with 15 bases between. The germline V gene encodes CDR1 SNHLY and CDR2 FYNNEI. CDR3 amino acids: CACTGDGSYEQYF. DNA of the CDR3: TGTGCCTGCACAGGAGATGGGTCCTACGAGCAGTACTTC. Looking up the rest from reference TRBV2 and TRBJ2-7 gives the full variable domain: EPEVTQTPSHQVTQMGQEVILRCVPISNHLYFYWYRQILGQKVEFLVSFYNNEISEKSEIFDDQFSVERPDGSNFTLKIRSTKLEDSAMYFCACTGDGSYEQYFGPGTRLTVT.

The chain is built from TRBV6-6 and TRBJ2-5; weak D call: TRBD2 (5 bases). The V gene's germline CDR1 is MNHNY and CDR2 SVGAGI (reference sequence). CDR3 length: 15 amino acids. Trimming removed 5 bases at V and 0 bases at J, with 13 bases between. The chain's CDR3 is CASSEGPYDQETQYF. The CDR3, as DNA: TGTGCCAGCAGTGAGGGCCCATACGACCAAGAGACCCAGTACTTC.

Notes on this clone: This specimen includes other DNA sequences encoding the same CDR3. The chain links TRBV19 to TRBJ2-7, with 9 positions matching TRBD1. The CDR3 spans 14 residues. V shed 6 bases, J shed 4 bases, and the junction held 7 bases outside the gene matches. Per the germline V gene, CDR1 is LNHDA and CDR2 is SQIVND (reference sequence). Here the CDR3 reads CASSTGTGPYEQYF. The CDR3 region has the DNA TGTGCCAGTAGCACCGGGACAGGGCCTTACGAGCAGTACTTC.

This clone was seen once. Other nucleotide sequences in the sample specify the same CDR3. V is TRBV2 and J is TRBJ2-7, with D possibly matching TRBD2 (6 bases). V was clipped by 4 bases and J by 2 bases, with 6 bases between them. The CDR3 runs 12 residues. Germline V gives CDR1 SNHLY, CDR2 FYNNEI. Here the CDR3 reads CASSGLAYEQYF. CDR3 nucleotides: TGTGCCAGCAGTGGACTAGCCTACGAGCAGTACTTC. Using reference TRBV2 and TRBJ2-7 for the parts outside the CDR3, the full variable domain is EPEVTQTPSHQVTQMGQEVILRCVPISNHLYFYWYRQILGQKVEFLVSFYNNEISEKSEIFDDQFSVERPDGSNFTLKIRSTKLEDSAMYFCASSGLAYEQYFGPGTRLTVT.

This clone was recorded only once. This sequence joins TRBV19 and TRBJ2-1; D is undetermined. V was shortened by 1 base and J by 15 bases, with 13 bases between the two germline ends. The CDR3 extends over 12 amino acids. Germline V lookup: CDR1 LNHDA, CDR2 SQIVND (reference sequence). CDR3 amino acids: CASSIARRDRFF. DNA of the CDR3: TGTGCCAGTAGTATAGCACGGCGAGACCGGTTCTTC.

The chain combines TRBV28 with TRBJ2-7, with D possibly matching TRBD2 (5 bases). CDR3 size: 14 residues. Germline CDR1 MDHEN, CDR2 SYDVKM. Trimming stripped 2 bases from V and 6 bases from J, with 14 bases between. This chain's CDR3 is CASSLAHGGSEQYF. Written as DNA, the CDR3 is TGTGCCAGCAGTTTAGCCCACGGAGGCAGCGAGCAGTACTTC.

This clone was counted only a few times. The gene calls are TRBV6-1 and TRBJ1-1; 8 bases align to TRBD1. CDR1 and CDR2 (germline): MNHNS, SASEGT. With V trimmed by 3 bases and J by 0 bases, 12 bases remained unmatched. The CDR3 sequence is 18 residues long. The CDR3 bases are TGTGCCAGCAGTGAGCAGACAGGGGCCGGAGGTATGAACACTGAAGCTTTCTTT. It yields the protein CASSEQTGAGGMNTEAFF.

The V and J genes are TRBV4-1 and TRBJ2-7; D is ambiguous. CDR1 is MGHRA and CDR2 is YSYEKL in the germline V gene. The V gene lost 1 base and the J gene lost 5 bases, with 6 bases spanning the gap. The CDR3 is 12 residues long. CDR3 residues: CASSQGPHEQYF. In DNA form, the CDR3 reads TGCGCCAGCAGCCAAGGACCGCACGAGCAGTACTTC.

The V and J genes are TRBV6-1 and TRBJ1-2; 7 bases align to TRBD1. CDR1 and CDR2 (germline): MNHNS, SASEGT. The V segment lost 7 bases and the J segment 4 bases; nucleotides outside the gene matches: 6. The CDR3 is 13 amino acids. The CDR3 nucleotides are TGTGCCAGCAAAGAGCCAGGGGGCTATGGCTACACCTTC. Translation: CASKEPGGYGYTF.

The chain is built from TRBV19 and TRBJ2-3, with D perhaps being TRBD1 or TRBD2 (6 bases each). CDR1 and CDR2 (germline): LNHDA, SQIVND (reference sequence). V was shortened by 3 bases and J by 4 bases, with 17 bases between the two germline ends. This CDR3 comprises 16 residues. The CDR3 here is CASSMTGAGWADTQYF. DNA for the CDR3: TGTGCCAGTAGTATGACGGGGGCCGGCTGGGCAGATACGCAGTATTTT.

This chain connects TRBV4-3 to TRBJ1-1, with D unclear. This CDR3 has 14 residues. Trimming cost V 1 base and J 7 bases, with 13 bases left between them. Germline values: CDR1 LGHNA, CDR2 YSLEER. Here the CDR3 reads CASSQAGKRYEAFF. CDR3 bases: TGCGCCAGCAGCCAAGCGGGGAAGAGATATGAAGCTTTCTTT.

V usage is TRBV2 and J usage is TRBJ1-1; D is perhaps TRBD1 (6 bases). V gave up 8 bases and J gave up 1 base, with 17 bases separating them. Germline V gene data show CDR1 as SNHLY and CDR2 as FYNNEI. The CDR3 covers 15 residues. CDR3 amino acids: CASDADTGTNTEAFF. The CDR3 region has the DNA TGTGCCAGCGACGCTGATACAGGGACGAACACTGAAGCTTTCTTT.

This clone turned up a few times. This sample also contains other DNA sequences that code for the same CDR3. The genes are TRBV11-2 and TRBJ2-3; TRBD1 matches 7 bases. This CDR3 has 12 amino acids. With V trimmed by 4 bases and J by 5 bases, 0 bases remained unmatched. Germline assignment: CDR1 SGHAT and CDR2 FQNNGV. The CDR3 loop is CASSSGGDTQYF. For the CDR3, the DNA is TGTGCCAGCAGCTCAGGGGGAGATACGCAGTATTTT. Full variable domain (missing parts from reference TRBV11-2 and TRBJ2-3): EAGVAQSPRYKIIEKRQSVAFWCNPISGHATLYWYQQILGQGPKLLIQFQNNGVVDDSQLPKDRFSAERLKGVDSTLKIQPAKLEDSAVYLCASSSGGDTQYFGPGTRLTVL.

The DNA for the CDR3 is TGTGCCAGCAGTCCCCTTATTAAGACTAACTATGGCTACACCTTC. Protein: CASSPLIKTNYGYTF. The chain couples TRBV6-5 to TRBJ1-2; D unclear. V lost 5 bases and J lost 0, with 13 bases in between. CDR3 length: 15 residues. Germline V gene lookup returns CDR1 MNHEY and CDR2 SVGAGI.

As regards this clone: Other nucleotide sequences from this sample produce the same CDR3. The chain links TRBV27 to TRBJ2-7; 8 bases map to TRBD1. Per germline, CDR1 MNHEY and CDR2 SMNVEV (reference sequence). The V and J ends lost 2 bases and 4 bases, in that order; junction bases with no gene match: 7. CDR3 size: 15 residues. CDR3 nucleotides: TGTGCCAGCAGTTTAACCGGGACAGGAGGGTACGAGCAGTACTTC. It is translated as CASSLTGTGGYEQYF.